These T cell receptor beta chains were read from a single sample in a study of T cell responses to AZD1222 COVID-19 vaccine. Repertoires were generated with immunoSEQ multiplex PCR, while TCRdb's copy carries only in-frame clones and drops some. The table has about 120,000 clones, more than 80% seen once. Specimen: peripheral blood, collected on day 0 of AZD1222 vaccination. The receptor source for this set is an adult in good health. CDR3s include the opening cysteine and the closing phenylalanine or tryptophan. D genes are given only for firm matches.

D: .; V: TRBV4-1; J: TRBJ1-5; DNA: TGCGCCAGCAGCCAGGCCGAGGGACTCCATCAGCCCCAGCATTTT; CDR3: CASSQAEGLHQPQHF
D: .; V: TRBV28; J: TRBJ1-2; DNA: TGTGCCAGCAGTGGCGGTCTGGGGCTTGACTATGGCTACACCTTC; CDR3: CASSGGLGLDYGYTF
D: .; V: TRBV5-1; J: TRBJ1-1; DNA: TGCGCCAGCAGCTTGGATCCAGGGTGGAACACTGAAGCTTTCTTT; CDR3: CASSLDPGWNTEAFF
D: .; V: TRBV7-9; J: TRBJ2-1; DNA: TGTGCCAGCAGCGCCCCCTCCTACAATGAGCAGTTCTTC; CDR3: CASSAPSYNEQFF
D: .; V: TRBV4-2; J: TRBJ1-1; DNA: TGTGCCAGCAGCCAACCAGGCTGGACTGAAGCTTTCTTT; CDR3: CASSQPGWTEAFF
D: .; V: TRBV7-3; J: TRBJ2-1; DNA: TGTGCCAGCAGCTTAACCCCGCTCGGCGGCTCCTACAATGAGCAGTTCTTC; CDR3: CASSLTPLGGSYNEQFF
D: TRBD1; V: TRBV4-2; J: TRBJ1-1; DNA: TGTGCCAGCAGCTCAAACAGGGGGAAAGCCACTGAAGCTTTCTTT; CDR3: CASSSNRGKATEAFF
D: .; V: TRBV28; J: TRBJ2-5; DNA: TGTGCCAGCAAACAGTTTCGATCTTATGAGACCCAGTACTTC; CDR3: CASKQFRSYETQYF
D: .; V: TRBV7-9; J: TRBJ1-6; DNA: TGTGCCAGCAGCCGCACACCCCTCCACTTT; CDR3: CASSRTPLHF
D: TRBD1; V: TRBV29-1; J: TRBJ1-5; DNA: TGCAGCGTCCGACAGGGAGGGGATCAGCCCCAGCATTTT; CDR3: CSVRQGGDQPQHF
D: .; V: TRBV10-3; J: TRBJ1-2; DNA: TGTGCCATCAGTGATGGCAAACTAGTTGGCTACACCTTC; CDR3: CAISDGKLVGYTF
D: .; V: TRBV5-1; J: TRBJ2-6; DNA: TGCGCCAGCAGCTTGGGCGTGATGTCTGGGGCCAACGTCCTGACTTTC; CDR3: CASSLGVMSGANVLTF